These 13 T cell receptor beta chains share one sample of origin, sequenced in a study of blood T cells in healthy people across ages. A second PCR of roughly 7 to 11 cycles used a sample-barcoded 5' primer and a J-beta primer mix. TCRdb reprocessed the 5' RACE reads via MiXCR and lists one record per CDR3 protein. The sample has hundreds of thousands of distinct CDR3 sequences, under 50% seen once; the top ten hold 13%. The sample was blood. The receptors derive from a man aged 30 to 45 in good health.

This clonotype was seen a few times. The chain combines TRBV4-1 with TRBJ2-1; 7 positions match TRBD2. Trimming removed 8 bases from V and 5 bases from J; junction bases left unmatched: 6. CDR3 length: 13 residues. Germline CDR1 reads MGHRA; CDR2 reads YSYEKL. This CDR3 reads CASLAGVHNEQFF. CDR3 nucleotide sequence: TGCGCCAGCTTGGCGGGGGTCCACAATGAGCAGTTCTTC.

The chain uses TRBV20-1 and TRBJ2-5, with D possibly being TRBD1 or TRBD2 (5 bases each). Germline values: CDR1 DFQATT, CDR2 SNEGSKA (reference sequence). The CDR3 runs 13 residues. The germline V and J ends were trimmed by 0 bases and 11 bases, with 16 bases remaining between them. Here the CDR3 DNA reads TGCAGTGCTAGAGATAAGGGACCCAATGAGCAGTACTTC. This translates into CSARDKGPNEQYF.

Turning to this clonotype: One base away lies a much larger clone, so this may be a sequencing read error. This chain links TRBV6-1 with TRBJ2-7, with D possibly called TRBD1 or TRBD2 (5 bases each). Trimming took off 7 bases at V and 3 bases at J, with 13 bases between the two ends. Looked up from germline, CDR1 is MNHNS and CDR2 is SASEGT. The CDR3 is 13 residues long. This CDR3 is CASIEGRIYEQYF. The CDR3 coding sequence is TGTGCCAGCATCGAGGGGCGGATCTACGAGCAGTACTTC.

J is TRBJ2-5 and V is TRBV12-3 or TRBV12-4; D not resolved. V was clipped by 6 bases and J by 11 bases, with 22 bases between them. The CDR3 has 14 residues. The DNA of the CDR3 is TGTGCCAGCAGGGGGTTTGTGGAGTCGGATGAGCAGTACTTC. This encodes CASRGFVESDEQYF.

The V gene is TRBV7-2, the J gene TRBJ2-4; D perhaps matches TRBD1 (5 bases). Per germline, CDR1 SGHTA and CDR2 FQGNSA. The CDR3 has 14 residues. Between the trimmed V and J ends, which lost 5 bases and 7 bases, there was a span of 15 bases. CDR3 in amino acids: CASSPVQGMNIQYF. CDR3 coding DNA: TGTGCCAGCAGCCCTGTCCAGGGAATGAACATTCAGTACTTC.

This clonotype was observed a few times. Written as DNA, the CDR3 is TGCGCCAGCAGGACCGGGACAGGTGTGGTATACGAGCAGTACTTC. Residues: CASRTGTGVVYEQYF. This rearrangement joins TRBV10-2 to TRBJ2-7, with TRBD1 matching over 8 bases. The CDR3 is 15 residues long. CDR1 WSHSY and CDR2 SAAADI come from the germline V gene. V shed 6 bases, J shed 4 bases, and the junction held 11 bases outside the gene matches.

The chain uses TRBV5-1 and TRBJ1-2; 9 positions match TRBD1. Germline-derived CDR1 and CDR2 are SGHRS and YFSETQ. The CDR3 is 15 residues long. Losses at the gene ends were 1 base for V and 7 bases for J; bases not matched to a gene: 8. The CDR3 nucleotides read TGCGCCAGCAGCTTGCGGACAGGGGATTTAGGTGGCTACACCTTC. Protein product: CASSLRTGDLGGYTF.

This clonotype was detected a few times. This chain joins TRBV29-1 and TRBJ1-5; TRBD1 is a possible D gene (5 bases). Trimming took off 6 bases at V and 2 bases at J, with 11 bases between the two ends. Germline V gene data show CDR1 as SQVTM and CDR2 as ANQGSEA. This CDR3 has 13 residues. The CDR3: CSVGEGGNQPQHF. The CDR3 coding sequence is TGCAGCGTGGGGGAGGGCGGCAATCAGCCCCAGCATTTT.

The rearrangement links TRBV5-6 to TRBJ2-1, with 7 bases fitting TRBD1. Germline CDR1 is SGHDT and CDR2 is YYEEEE. The CDR3 loop spans 15 amino acids. Losses at the gene ends were 4 bases for V and 10 bases for J; bases not matched to a gene: 14. DNA for the CDR3: TGTGCCAGCAGCCCCCGGGACAGATACTCCTACGAGCAGTTCTTC. This translates into CASSPRDRYSYEQFF. Full variable domain (rest looked up from reference TRBV5-6 and TRBJ2-1): DAGVTQSPTHLIKTRGQQVTLRCSPKSGHDTVSWYQQALGQGPQFIFQYYEEEERQRGNFPDRFSGHQFPNYSSELNVNALLLGDSALYLCASSPRDRYSYEQFFGPGTRLTVL.

This rearrangement joins TRBV24-1 to TRBJ2-3; TRBD1 is a possible D gene (6 bases). V shed 6 bases and J shed 7 bases, with 10 bases lying between them. This CDR3 is 12 amino acids long. The germline gives CDR1 KGHDR, CDR2 SFDVKD. The CDR3 coding sequence is TGTGCCACCAGTCCAGGGGTAAATACGCAGTATTTT. Translating it yields CATSPGVNTQYF.

About this clonotype: An end of the junction does not agree with germline; a read error may underlie this. The CDR3: CAGSQDGPSGTDTQYF. Here the CDR3 DNA reads TGTGCCGGCAGCCAAGATGGGCCTAGCGGCACAGATACGCAGTATTTT. The rearrangement joins TRBV4-2 to TRBJ2-3; weak D call: TRBD2 (6 bases). This CDR3 contains 16 residues. The V gene's germline CDR1 is LGHNA and CDR2 YNFKEQ.

This clonotype was observed at least ten times. V and J are TRBV7-9 and TRBJ2-7; D unresolved. Germline V gives CDR1 SEHNR, CDR2 FQNEAQ (reference sequence). The length of the CDR3 is 14 residues. V lost 5 bases, J lost 0 bases, and 11 bases lay in between. CDR3 nucleotide sequence: TGTGCCAGCAGCGCCGTCCTACCCTCCTACGAGCAGTACTTC. Protein: CASSAVLPSYEQYF.

The V gene is TRBV6-5, the J gene TRBJ2-4, with 8 bases aligning to TRBD2. The DNA end lines up better with TRBJ2-5; the J call may be wrong. The CDR3 covers 16 residues. The germline V gene has CDR1 MNHEY and CDR2 SVGAGI. CDR3 region: CASSYWYGSGEETQYF. The CDR3 DNA reads TGTGCCAGCAGTTATTGGTATGGTAGCGGGGAGGAGACCCAGTACTTC.